Listed here are 2 T cell receptor beta chains from one sample, sequenced in a study of cytomegalovirus exposure and HLA in healthy donors. Vbeta (60) and Jbeta (13) primers were used in the PCR. TCRdb's table, derived via immunoSEQ multiplex PCR, lists solely in-frame clones and lacks some. The table shows roughly 140,000 clones, with about 75% occurring only once. Material: PBMCs. These TCRs come from a male donor in good health and CMV-seronegative.

CDR3 nucleotide sequence: TGTGCCAGTAGTCCCCGGACAGGGAAAGCTTTCTTT. Its protein is CASSPRTGKAFF. This chain links TRBV19 with TRBJ1-1; 8 positions agree with TRBD1. V trimming: 5 bases; J trimming: 9 bases; junction bases outside the gene matches: 5. Germline V gene lookup returns CDR1 LNHDA and CDR2 SQIVND (reference sequence). The CDR3 contains 12 residues.

This chain uses TRBV30 with TRBJ2-7; 7 positions match TRBD1. The CDR3 has 14 amino acids. CDR1 is GTSNPN, CDR2 SVGIG, per germline (reference sequence). V lost 0 bases and J lost 2; bases outside the gene matches: 4. CDR3 sequence reads: CAWSVGTGAYEQYF. In DNA form, the CDR3 reads TGTGCCTGGAGTGTCGGAACAGGGGCCTACGAGCAGTACTTC.